This is a list of T cell receptor beta chains from one sample in a study of T-cell memory formation after mild COVID-19. From the 5' RACE reads, TCRdb called clonotypes with MiXCR, one entry per CDR3 protein. The repertoire has just over 400,000 distinct CDR3 sequences, 20% to 25% of them found once; the top ten carry around 12%. The sequencing input was PBMCs or a T cell subset sorted from them (not recorded which). The receptors here all came from an adult woman who had mild COVID-19 (a few samples of this study predate the infection). Cell type and time point are not known. Both conserved end residues are trimmed from each CDR3.

V: TRBV5-1
J: TRBJ2-3
CDR3: ASSSYDRGGSTDTQY

V: TRBV20-1
J: TRBJ1-3
CDR3: SAPGQGGNTIY

V: TRBV29-1
J: TRBJ1-2
CDR3: SVEDRLGGGYT

V: TRBV19
J: TRBJ1-1
CDR3: ASMVGTDTEAF

V: TRBV5-6
J: TRBJ1-1
CDR3: ASSPGHRRDTEAF

V: TRBV12-3/TRBV12-4
J: TRBJ1-1
CDR3: ASRKGGPKAF

V: TRBV12-3/TRBV12-4
J: TRBJ1-2
CDR3: ASRETANYGYT

V: TRBV6-5
J: TRBJ1-2
CDR3: ASTGTGSYGYT

V: TRBV7-6
J: TRBJ2-3
CDR3: ASSLARALLSSTDTQY

V: TRBV25-1
J: TRBJ2-3
CDR3: ASSEVEGTDTQY

V: TRBV7-2
J: TRBJ1-1
CDR3: ASISGAF

V: TRBV2
J: TRBJ1-2
CDR3: ASSAPPQGKGGYT

V: TRBV9
J: TRBJ2-7
CDR3: ASSHPGAGDKQY

V: TRBV10-3
J: TRBJ1-1
CDR3: AISESRQEAF

V: TRBV29-1
J: TRBJ1-1
CDR3: SVEAGKGLWNTEAF

V: TRBV20-1
J: TRBJ2-7
CDR3: SARDPGFYEQY

V: TRBV7-2
J: TRBJ1-2
CDR3: ASSLGVRDYGYT

V: TRBV7-9
J: TRBJ1-2
CDR3: ASSSLARYGYT

V: TRBV10-3
J: TRBJ1-1
CDR3: AISTRWNTEAF

V: TRBV4-1
J: TRBJ2-5
CDR3: ASSRSGTGAFQETQY

V: TRBV20-1
J: TRBJ1-6
CDR3: SATQGLGNSPLH

V: TRBV5-1
J: TRBJ2-3
CDR3: ASCRQFGTDTQY

V: TRBV24-1
J: TRBJ2-1
CDR3: ATSALAGGPKNEQF

V: TRBV11-2
J: TRBJ1-1
CDR3: ASSQDRAHPSMNTEAF

V: TRBV11-3
J: TRBJ2-5
CDR3: ASSSGLAGAQETQY

V: TRBV11-2
J: TRBJ2-4
CDR3: ASSLDSLGNIQY

V: TRBV7-9
J: TRBJ2-6
CDR3: ASTPGWANVLT

V: TRBV6-5
J: TRBJ2-2
CDR3: ASSYVAGLPGELF

V: TRBV24-1
J: TRBJ1-2
CDR3: ATSDRQGPRDYGYT

V: TRBV25-1
J: TRBJ2-7
CDR3: ASYSGTGGSEQY

V: TRBV14
J: TRBJ2-7
CDR3: ASSPGQGPYYEQY

V: TRBV9
J: TRBJ1-1
CDR3: ASSVAMHTEAF

V: TRBV6-5
J: TRBJ1-2
CDR3: ASSPLRPTYYGYT

V: TRBV7-9
J: TRBJ1-4
CDR3: ASSPLTRNNEKLF

V: TRBV7-3
J: TRBJ1-1
CDR3: ASSPTGAPSEAF

V: TRBV10-3
J: TRBJ2-7
CDR3: AISGGAYEQY

V: TRBV7-2
J: TRBJ2-2
CDR3: ASSLARKLF